Presented here are 31 T cell receptor beta chains from one specimen sequenced in a study of T-cell reconstitution after alpha-beta-depleted transplantation in children. The TCRbeta library was prepared with unique molecular identifiers. TCRdb reprocessed the PCR reads via MiXCR and lists one record per CDR3 protein. The sample carries hundreds of thousands of distinct CDR3 sequences, around a sixth recorded once. Sequenced here: PBMCs from the stem cell graft donor, sampled from the stem cell graft. The receptors stem from a human donor who donated a stem cell graft to a child with acute myeloid leukemia.

This clonotype has a count of ten or more. The chain is built from TRBV20-1 and TRBJ2-1; no clear D gene. CDR1 is DFQATT and CDR2 is SNEGSKA in the germline V gene (reference sequence). CDR3 length: 12 amino acids. V lost 3 bases and J 3 bases, leaving 6 bases between the germline ends. CDR3 coding DNA: TGCAGTGCTAGTACCTACTACAATGAGCAGTTCTTC. It translates to CSASTYYNEQFF.

This clonotype was observed at least ten times. The V call is TRBV5-5, the J call TRBJ2-3; unclear D gene. V was clipped by 1 base and J by 2 bases, with 5 bases between them. The germline V gene encodes CDR1 SGHKS and CDR2 YYEKEE (reference sequence). The length of the CDR3 is 13 residues. The CDR3 sequence is CASSLLITDTQYF. The CDR3 DNA follows: TGTGCCAGCAGCTTGTTGATCACAGATACGCAGTATTTT.

This chain links TRBV7-2 with TRBJ2-5, with D hard to call. The CDR3 spans 16 residues. Trimming pared 1 base from V and 4 bases from J, leaving 16 bases between. CDR1 and CDR2 (germline): SGHTA, FQGNSA. CDR3 DNA sequence: TGTGCCAGCAGCTTAGAATCCCCTGGTACGAGAGAGACCCAGTACTTC. Translating it yields CASSLESPGTRETQYF. The full variable domain, its missing parts supplied by reference TRBV7-2 and TRBJ2-5, is GAGVSQSPSNKVTEKGKDVELRCDPISGHTALYWYRQSLGQGLEFLIYFQGNSAPDKSGLPSDRFSAERTGGSVSTLTIQRTQQEDSAVYLCASSLESPGTRETQYFGPGTRLLVL.

This clonotype has ten or more counts. J is TRBJ2-1 and V is TRBV12-3 or TRBV12-4; 12 positions agree with TRBD2. This CDR3 comprises 12 residues. The trim removed 11 bases at V and 6 bases at J, leaving 2 bases unmatched. Here the CDR3 reads CAPSGRGNEQFF. DNA for the CDR3: TGTGCCCCTAGCGGGAGGGGCAATGAGCAGTTCTTC.

This clonotype came up a few times. The V gene is TRBV27, the J gene TRBJ1-1; D gene uncertain. Trimming cost V 4 bases and J 1 base, with 13 bases left between them. The germline V gene encodes CDR1 MNHEY and CDR2 SMNVEV (reference sequence). CDR3 length: 15 residues. The CDR3 DNA is TGTGCCAGCAGTTCCTCTGACACCTCGAACACTGAAGCTTTCTTT. Its translation: CASSSSDTSNTEAFF.

The rearrangement joins TRBV6-1 to TRBJ2-2, with D possibly matching TRBD2 (6 bases). The V end lost 7 bases, the J end lost 6 bases, and 21 bases lay between the germline ends. The CDR3 runs 16 residues. Germline V gives CDR1 MNHNS, CDR2 SASEGT. CDR3 sequence reads: CASTSPDLATAGELFF. CDR3 DNA: TGTGCCAGCACCTCACCGGATCTAGCGACGGCCGGGGAGCTGTTTTTT.

This clonotype has a count of ten or more. CDR3 residues: CSVGQYADTQYF. CDR3 DNA sequence: TGCAGCGTTGGACAGTACGCAGATACGCAGTATTTT. The chain recombines TRBV29-1 with TRBJ2-3; tentative D call: TRBD1 (5 bases). This CDR3 has 12 residues. V was trimmed by 4 bases and J by 4 bases, leaving 9 bases between them. Germline lookup yields CDR1 SQVTM and CDR2 ANQGSEA.

This clonotype was detected once. The J gene is TRBJ2-1, the V gene TRBV5-1; 9 nucleotides agree with TRBD1. The V gene end was trimmed by 5 bases and the J gene end by 5 bases; junction bases not matched to a gene: 11. Germline values: CDR1 SGHRS, CDR2 YFSETQ. The CDR3 contains 16 residues. CDR3 DNA sequence: TGCGCCAGCAGAAACCGGGACAGGGCTCGGGACAATGAGCAGTTCTTC. Translated: CASRNRDRARDNEQFF.

This clonotype turned up a few times. This chain connects TRBV25-1 to TRBJ1-6, with a weak D call TRBD1 (6 bases). Germline CDR1 and CDR2: MGHDK and SYGVNS. The CDR3 loop spans 15 amino acids. V shed 5 bases and J shed 8 bases, with 16 bases lying between them. The CDR3 loop is CASSPHSGVDSPLHF. The CDR3 DNA reads as TGTGCCAGCAGTCCCCACTCAGGGGTGGATTCACCCCTCCACTTT.

This chain connects TRBV27 to TRBJ1-4; possibly TRBD1 for D (5 bases). V lost 5 bases and J lost 10, with 14 bases in between. This CDR3 region has 13 residues. Germline CDR1 and CDR2: MNHEY and SMNVEV (reference sequence). The CDR3 protein is CASSAQGRGKLFF. The CDR3 DNA reads TGTGCCAGCAGTGCCCAGGGTAGAGGAAAACTGTTTTTT.

This clonotype came up a few times. The CDR3 DNA follows: TGTGCCAGCAGCGCCAGGGTCATGAACACTGAAGCTTTCTTT. Its translation: CASSARVMNTEAFF. V and J are TRBV7-8 and TRBJ1-1, with a possible D match to TRBD1 (5 bases). The CDR3 contains 14 residues. V was clipped by 5 bases and J by 0 bases, with 10 bases between them. Germline V lookup: CDR1 SGHVS, CDR2 FQNEAQ.

The chain is built from TRBV6-5 and TRBJ2-1, with 9 bases matching TRBD1. The CDR3 sequence is 15 residues long. Germline loops: CDR1 MNHEY, CDR2 SVGAGI. J was trimmed by 6 bases and V by 7 bases; bases with no gene match: 10. CDR3 in amino acids: CASISRDRAVNEQFF. CDR3 bases: TGTGCCAGCATTTCTCGGGACAGGGCGGTCAATGAGCAGTTCTTC.

The chain recombines TRBV12-3 or TRBV12-4 with TRBJ2-6; 8 bases fit TRBD1. The CDR3 covers 17 residues. V gave up 6 bases and J gave up 2 bases; unmatched junction bases: 9. CDR3 coding DNA: TGTGCCAGCAGCCCTCAGGGGGCGGTGGCTGGGGCCAACGTCCTGACTTTC. Amino acids: CASSPQGAVAGANVLTF.

This clonotype occurred a few times. The rearrangement joins TRBV20-1 to TRBJ2-2, with D unclear. This CDR3 has 14 amino acids. V was clipped by 1 base and J by 0 bases, with 6 bases between them. Germline V lookup: CDR1 DFQATT, CDR2 SNEGSKA (reference sequence). DNA for the CDR3: TGCAGTGCTAGAGGACATTCGAACACCGGGGAGCTGTTTTTT. Residues: CSARGHSNTGELFF.

This clonotype was counted at least ten times. The CDR3 loop is CASSSQGTTEAFF. CDR3 nucleotides: TGTGCCAGCAGTTCACAGGGGACCACTGAAGCTTTCTTT. The chain uses TRBV12-3 or TRBV12-4 and TRBJ1-1; 7 bases map to TRBD1. This CDR3 has 13 amino acids. V trimming: 4 bases; J trimming: 4 bases; junction bases outside the gene matches: 3.

V usage is TRBV5-1 and J usage is TRBJ1-1; D not certain. This CDR3 comprises 12 residues. Trimming took off 5 bases at V and 7 bases at J, with 12 bases between the two ends. Germline V lookup: CDR1 SGHRS, CDR2 YFSETQ. The CDR3 reads CASSLGFSEAFF. DNA for the CDR3: TGCGCCAGCAGTCTAGGGTTCAGTGAAGCTTTCTTT.

The rearrangement links TRBV13 to TRBJ1-5; D is possibly TRBD1 (6 bases). Germline-derived CDR1 and CDR2 are PRHDT and FYEKMQ (reference sequence). There are 15 residues in the CDR3. Trimming removed 4 bases at V and 4 bases at J, with 14 bases between. The CDR3 DNA reads as TGTGCCAGCAGCTCCCGGGGGACAAGTAATCAGCCCCAGCATTTT. Protein sequence: CASSSRGTSNQPQHF.

This clonotype came up many times. The chain uses TRBV20-1 and TRBJ1-2; tentatively, D is TRBD1 (5 bases). The V end lost 6 bases, the J end lost 5 bases, and 10 bases lay between the germline ends. Germline V gives CDR1 DFQATT, CDR2 SNEGSKA (reference sequence). CDR3 length equals 11 residues. The CDR3 DNA reads TGCAGTGCCTCTCAGGGTTATGGCTACACCTTC. Translated: CSASQGYGYTF.

This clonotype was picked up many times. This chain connects TRBV12-3 or TRBV12-4 to TRBJ2-5, with D hard to call. The CDR3 runs to 13 residues. V lost 2 bases and J lost 5, with 9 bases in between. CDR3 nucleotide sequence: TGTGCCAGCAGTTTATCCCACGAGGAGACCCAGTACTTC. Its translation is CASSLSHEETQYF.

The chain links TRBV7-2 to TRBJ1-1; tentative D call: TRBD1 (5 bases). V lost 5 bases and J lost 4, with 14 bases in between. From germline, CDR1 is SGHTA and CDR2 FQGNSA. The CDR3 extends over 14 amino acids. The CDR3 region has the DNA TGTGCCAGCAGCGCTTGGGGGGGAGGCACTGAAGCTTTCTTT. Its protein product is CASSAWGGGTEAFF.

This clonotype showed up many times. This rearrangement joins TRBV7-2 to TRBJ2-1; D might be TRBD1 (6 bases). This CDR3 region has 13 residues. Germline V gene lookup returns CDR1 SGHTA and CDR2 FQGNSA. V shed 6 bases and J shed 4 bases, with 10 bases lying between them. The CDR3 loop reads CASSPDRYNEQFF. The CDR3 region has the DNA TGTGCCAGCAGTCCGGACAGATACAATGAGCAGTTCTTC.

This clonotype was detected many times. J is TRBJ2-7 and V is TRBV20-1; 7 bases agree with TRBD1. This CDR3 is built from 14 residues. Germline V gene data show CDR1 as DFQATT and CDR2 as SNEGSKA (reference sequence). Losses at the gene ends were 0 bases for V and 3 bases for J; bases not matched to a gene: 5. Here the CDR3 DNA reads TGCAGTGCTAGAGACCGGGGACAGTTCTACGAGCAGTACTTC. Encoded protein: CSARDRGQFYEQYF.

The chain joins TRBV5-6 to TRBJ2-1, with a tentative D call TRBD2 (6 bases). Germline V gene sequence: CDR1 SGHDT, CDR2 YYEEEE. Trimming pared 2 bases from V and 0 bases from J, leaving 9 bases between. The CDR3 is made up of 15 amino acids. The CDR3 spells CASSFLASSYNEQFF. The CDR3 DNA reads as TGTGCCAGCAGCTTCCTAGCGAGCTCCTACAATGAGCAGTTCTTC.

This clonotype has ten or more counts. The chain carries TRBV7-9 and TRBJ2-3; D perhaps matches TRBD2 (5 bases). CDR3 size: 15 residues. The germline gives CDR1 SEHNR, CDR2 FQNEAQ (reference sequence). Trimming took off 3 bases at V and 1 base at J, with 11 bases between the two ends. The chain's CDR3 is CASSFILEGTDTQYF. DNA of the CDR3: TGTGCCAGCAGCTTTATATTGGAGGGCACAGATACGCAGTATTTT.

CDR3 sequence: CASSQEVLNTGELFF. CDR3 nucleotides: TGTGCCAGCTCACAGGAGGTCTTGAACACCGGGGAGCTGTTTTTT. V is TRBV18 and J is TRBJ2-2; D possibly corresponds to TRBD2 (5 bases). Germline V gives CDR1 KGHSH, CDR2 LQKENI. Trimming removed 4 bases at V and 1 base at J, with 10 bases between. This CDR3 spans 15 amino acids.

This clonotype was recorded at least ten times. CDR3 sequence (DNA): TGCAGTGCTAAAGCTCCTGAAGAAAGACAGGGACGTGATGGCTACACCTTC. This sequence encodes CSAKAPEERQGRDGYTF. The V and J genes are TRBV20-1 and TRBJ1-2, with 7 bases that match TRBD1. The CDR3 has 17 residues. In germline, CDR1 is DFQATT, CDR2 SNEGSKA (reference sequence). V gave up 4 bases and J gave up 6 bases; unmatched junction bases: 20.

The chain has TRBV18 and TRBJ2-5, with D hard to call. The germline CDR1 and CDR2 sequences are KGHSH and LQKENI. The V end lost 4 bases, the J end lost 9 bases, and 12 bases lay between the germline ends. The CDR3 spans 12 residues. DNA for the CDR3: TGTGCCAGCTCACAGGACGGATTCGCCCAGTACTTC. Translation: CASSQDGFAQYF.

V usage is TRBV20-1 and J usage is TRBJ2-5; TRBD1 agrees at 7 bases. Germline V gives CDR1 DFQATT, CDR2 SNEGSKA (reference sequence). V shed 5 bases and J 4 bases; nucleotides not matched to a gene: 10. The CDR3 is 14 residues long. This CDR3 is CSAAGQAEGETQYF. The DNA for the CDR3 is TGCAGTGCTGCCGGACAGGCAGAGGGAGAGACCCAGTACTTC.

This chain uses TRBV11-2 with TRBJ2-7; D gene uncertain. The V gene's germline CDR1 is SGHAT and CDR2 FQNNGV. The CDR3 totals 14 residues. The V and J ends lost 0 bases and 2 bases respectively, with 8 bases between them. The CDR3 region has the DNA TGTGCCAGCAGCTTAGAGAGCCGGGCCTACGAGCAGTACGTC. The encoded protein is CASSLESRAYEQYV.

This clonotype appeared many times. The V call is TRBV5-4, the J call TRBJ1-2; D remains ambiguous. The CDR3 length is 14 residues. The germline gives CDR1 SGHNT, CDR2 YYREEE (reference sequence). V lost 0 bases to trimming and J lost 8 bases, with 14 bases between them. The CDR3 loop reads CASSLELGSGGYTF. The CDR3 DNA sequence: TGTGCCAGCAGCTTGGAATTGGGGTCGGGCGGCTACACCTTC.

Only a few counts were recorded for this clonotype. V and J are TRBV7-8 and TRBJ2-2; D perhaps matches TRBD1 (6 bases). Germline V CDR1 and CDR2: SGHVS, FQNEAQ. Trimming pared 1 base from V and 6 bases from J, leaving 12 bases between. The length of the CDR3 is 15 residues. CDR3 sequence: CASSLVGGTAGELFF. In nucleotides, the CDR3 is TGTGCCAGCAGCTTAGTAGGGGGTACTGCCGGGGAGCTGTTTTTT.